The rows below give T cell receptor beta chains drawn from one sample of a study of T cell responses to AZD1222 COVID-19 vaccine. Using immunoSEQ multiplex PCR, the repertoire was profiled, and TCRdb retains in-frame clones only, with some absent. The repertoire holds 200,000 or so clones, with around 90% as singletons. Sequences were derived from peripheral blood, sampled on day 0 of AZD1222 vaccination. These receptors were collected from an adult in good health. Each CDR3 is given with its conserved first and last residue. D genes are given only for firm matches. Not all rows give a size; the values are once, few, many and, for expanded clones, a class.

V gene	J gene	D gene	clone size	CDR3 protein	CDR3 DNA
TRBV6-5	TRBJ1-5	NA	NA	CASRGRQANQPQHF	TGTGCCAGCAGAGGTCGACAGGCCAATCAGCCCCAGCATTTT
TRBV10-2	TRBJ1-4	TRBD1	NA	CAAGQGASYEKLFF	TGCGCCGCCGGACAGGGGGCGAGTTATGAAAAACTGTTTTTT
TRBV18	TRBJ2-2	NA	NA	CASSPTQGRATGELFF	TGTGCCAGCTCACCAACCCAGGGGAGGGCCACCGGGGAGCTGTTTTTT
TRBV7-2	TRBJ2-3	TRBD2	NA	CASSLKASGFGADTQYF	TGTGCCAGCAGCTTAAAAGCTAGCGGCTTCGGGGCAGATACGCAGTATTTT
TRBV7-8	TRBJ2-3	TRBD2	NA	CASSLLLAGGSTDTQYF	TGTGCCAGCAGCTTGCTACTAGCGGGGGGGAGCACAGATACGCAGTATTTT
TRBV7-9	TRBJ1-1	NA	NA	CASSPPTGMAEAFF	TGTGCCAGCAGCCCCCCCACAGGGATGGCTGAAGCTTTCTTT
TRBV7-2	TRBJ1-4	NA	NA	CASSLPGEKLFF	TGTGCCAGCAGCTTACCAGGGGAAAAACTGTTTTTT
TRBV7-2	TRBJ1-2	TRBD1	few	CASSLQGAYGYTF	TGTGCCAGCAGCCTACAGGGGGCGTATGGCTACACCTTC
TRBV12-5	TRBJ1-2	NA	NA	CASGLWGQEGGYTF	TGTGCTAGTGGTTTATGGGGTCAGGAGGGTGGCTACACCTTC
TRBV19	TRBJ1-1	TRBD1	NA	CASSTRIGDRENTEAFF	TGTGCCAGTAGTACGCGGATAGGCGACAGGGAGAACACTGAAGCTTTCTTT
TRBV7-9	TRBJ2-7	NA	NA	CASSWMGEQYF	TGTGCCAGCAGCTGGATGGGTGAGCAGTACTTC
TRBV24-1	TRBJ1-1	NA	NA	CATSDLGLTEAFF	TGTGCCACCAGTGATTTAGGACTCACTGAAGCTTTCTTT
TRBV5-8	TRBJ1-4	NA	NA	CASADSGDEKLFF	TGTGCCAGCGCCGACAGCGGGGATGAAAAACTGTTTTTT
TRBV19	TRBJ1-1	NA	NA	CASSIRDNTEAFF	TGTGCCAGTAGTATACGGGATAACACTGAAGCTTTCTTT
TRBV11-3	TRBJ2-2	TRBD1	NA	CASSLGTGGSGELFF	TGTGCCAGCAGCTTAGGGACAGGGGGTTCCGGGGAGCTGTTTTTT
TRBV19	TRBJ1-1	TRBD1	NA	CASSIYRGPMGTEAFF	TGTGCCAGTAGTATCTACAGGGGGCCCATGGGCACTGAAGCTTTCTTT
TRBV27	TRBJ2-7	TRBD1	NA	CASSLPGTGMHEQYF	TGTGCCAGCAGTCTTCCCGGGACAGGGATGCACGAGCAGTACTTC
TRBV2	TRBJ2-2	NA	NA	CASSDRLATGELFF	TGTGCCAGCAGTGATAGGTTGGCCACCGGGGAGCTGTTTTTT
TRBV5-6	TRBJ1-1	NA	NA	CASSLSRLNTEAFF	TGTGCCAGCAGCTTGAGCCGGTTGAACACTGAAGCTTTCTTT
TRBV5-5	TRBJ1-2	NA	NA	CASSFRLGNNYGYTF	TGTGCCAGCAGCTTTAGGTTGGGGAATAACTATGGCTACACCTTC
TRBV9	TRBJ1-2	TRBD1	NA	CASSVVPLPSGDSGYTF	TGTGCCAGCAGCGTAGTCCCCCTCCCTTCGGGGGACAGCGGCTACACCTTC
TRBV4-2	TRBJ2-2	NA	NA	CASSQLNTGELFF	TGTGCCAGCAGCCAACTGAACACCGGGGAGCTGTTTTTT
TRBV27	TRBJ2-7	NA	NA	CASSSPRTVTYEQYF	TGTGCCAGCAGTTCCCCTCGGACAGTCACCTACGAGCAGTACTTC
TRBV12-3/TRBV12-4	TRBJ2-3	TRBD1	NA	CASSATGNTQYF	TGTGCCAGCAGTGCGACAGGGAATACGCAGTATTTT
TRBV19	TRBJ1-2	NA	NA	CASSEPGLAFGYTF	TGTGCCAGTAGCGAACCGGGACTAGCGTTCGGCTACACCTTC
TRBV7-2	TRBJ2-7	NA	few	CASSSTPGGLPYF	TGTGCCAGCAGCTCTACCCCCGGTGGGCTGCCGTACTTC
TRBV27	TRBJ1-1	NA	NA	CASSPTAGGTEAFF	TGTGCCAGCAGTCCTACAGCCGGGGGCACTGAAGCTTTCTTT
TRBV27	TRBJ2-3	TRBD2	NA	CASSLLAGGPDTQYF	TGTGCCAGCAGTTTACTAGCGGGAGGGCCGGATACGCAGTATTTT
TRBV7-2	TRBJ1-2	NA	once	CASTRGDPYGYTF	TGTGCCAGCACCCGAGGGGACCCCTATGGCTACACCTTC
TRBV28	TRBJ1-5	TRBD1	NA	CATTGGNNQPQHF	TGTGCCACAACAGGGGGGAACAATCAGCCCCAGCATTTT
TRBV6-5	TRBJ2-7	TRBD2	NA	CASSKPTSGPYEQYF	TGTGCCAGCAGTAAACCGACTAGCGGGCCCTACGAGCAGTACTTC
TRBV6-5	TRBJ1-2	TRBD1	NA	CASSSTGQEYYGYTF	TGTGCCAGCAGCAGCACCGGACAGGAGTACTATGGCTACACCTTC
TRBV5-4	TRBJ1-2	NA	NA	CASSLQGFYGYTF	TGTGCCAGCAGCTTGCAGGGATTCTATGGCTACACCTTC
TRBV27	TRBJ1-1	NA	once	CASRHLLTGSGIGAFF	TGTGCCAGCAGACACTTACTAACAGGGAGTGGTATCGGGGCTTTCTTT
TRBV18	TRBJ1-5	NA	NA	CASSRPIRTGRLSNQPQHF	TGTGCCAGCTCACGACCGATCAGAACAGGACGGCTTAGCAATCAGCCCCAGCATTTT
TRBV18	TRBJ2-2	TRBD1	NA	CASSQGTAAGRTGELFF	TGTGCCAGCTCCCAAGGGACAGCCGCGGGTCGGACCGGGGAGCTGTTTTTT
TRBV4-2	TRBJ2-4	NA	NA	CASSQDPGGGQNIQYF	TGTGCCAGCAGCCAAGATCCAGGGGGAGGGCAAAACATTCAGTACTTC
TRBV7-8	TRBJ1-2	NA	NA	CASSSSPGEIYGYTF	TGTGCCAGCAGCTCTAGCCCGGGGGAAATATATGGCTACACCTTC
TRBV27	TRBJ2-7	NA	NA	CASSGSGNGYEQYF	TGTGCCAGCAGTGGGTCAGGGAATGGGTACGAGCAGTACTTC
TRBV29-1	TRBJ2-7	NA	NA	CSVLGGREADEQYF	TGCAGCGTTCTTGGTGGGAGAGAGGCCGACGAGCAGTACTTC
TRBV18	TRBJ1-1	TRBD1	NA	CASSPVTGGGGAFF	TGTGCCAGCTCACCCGTGACAGGGGGCGGCGGAGCTTTCTTT
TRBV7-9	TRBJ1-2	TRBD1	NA	CASSLVRTGGGGYTF	TGTGCCAGCAGCTTAGTAAGGACAGGGGGCGGTGGCTACACCTTC
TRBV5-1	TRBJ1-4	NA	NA	CASSLVSDNEKLFF	TGCGCCAGCAGCTTGGTATCAGATAATGAAAAACTGTTTTTT
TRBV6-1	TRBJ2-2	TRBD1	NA	CASSVPGQANTGELFF	TGTGCCAGCAGTGTACCGGGACAGGCGAACACCGGGGAGCTGTTTTTT
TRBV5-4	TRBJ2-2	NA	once	CASSPDRTNTGELFF	TGTGCCAGCAGCCCAGACAGGACGAACACCGGGGAGCTGTTTTTT